Detailed here is one T cell receptor beta chain. This CDR3 has 17 amino acids. Germline CDR1 reads LNHDA; CDR2 reads SQIVND (reference sequence). Trimming removed 4 bases at V and 0 bases at J, with 18 bases between. Generated by immunoSEQ multiplex PCR, the TCRdb table keeps only in-frame clones and is missing some. The sample has under 60,000 clones, roughly 83% seen once; the top ten hold roughly 10%. Seattle enrolled patients during active infection and tracked them longitudinally. This sample was included in a study of blood T cell repertoires in COVID-19. The TCR sequence derives from a man aged 25 to 45 with COVID-19, enrolled during active disease. This chain joins TRBV19 and TRBJ1-1; D gene unclear. The sequencing input was peripheral blood. CDR3 loop: CASSKHAGSSLNTEAFF. As DNA, the CDR3 is TGTGCCAGTAGTAAGCATGCAGGATCATCCTTGAACACTGAAGCTTTCTTT.